A selection of T cell receptor beta chains follows, all from one sample in a study of blood T cell repertoires in COVID-19. Generated by immunoSEQ multiplex PCR, the TCRdb table keeps only in-frame clones and is missing some. The table includes some 40,000 clones, about 80% detected once. Sequencing was carried out using peripheral blood. These receptors came from a man aged 65-85 years with acute or convalescent COVID-19. The CDR3 runs from the conserved cysteine through the conserved F or W. D genes are given only for firm matches. Rows may omit the clone size; those that give it use once, few, many or a size class.

abundance	j_gene	len	d_gene	v_gene	CDR3nt	CDR3aa
few	TRBJ2-2	14	TRBD1	TRBV19	TGTGCCAGTAGTGCCGCAGGGGGAACCGGGGAGCTGTTTTTT	CASSAAGGTGELFF
few	TRBJ1-2	15	-	TRBV4-1	TGCGCCAGCAGCCAAGAAACACTGATGGAGGCTGGCTACACCTTC	CASSQETLMEAGYTF
-	TRBJ1-5	15	TRBD1	TRBV19	TGTGCCAGTAGAGGGAGGGGACAGGGAGATCAGCCCCAGCATTTT	CASRGRGQGDQPQHF
-	TRBJ1-2	15	-	TRBV10-3	TGTGCCATCAGTGAGGGCGGGGACCCTAACTATGGCTACACCTTC	CAISEGGDPNYGYTF
-	TRBJ1-2	15	-	TRBV15	TGTGCCACCAGCAGAGAAAGGGGCCATATAACGGGCTACACCTTC	CATSRERGHITGYTF
-	TRBJ1-3	14	TRBD1	TRBV7-8	TGTGCCAGCAGCATATCCGGGACAGCAAACACCATATATTTT	CASSISGTANTIYF
-	TRBJ2-3	13	-	TRBV7-2	TGTGCCAGCAGGGGGCCGACGTCAGATACGCAGTATTTT	CASRGPTSDTQYF
-	TRBJ1-2	13	-	TRBV18	TGTGCCAGCTCCCCGGCGAGGGAGGCTGGCTACACCTTC	CASSPAREAGYTF
-	TRBJ1-5	14	-	TRBV4-1	TGCGCCAGCAGCCGAACCTTTGGCGGTCAGCCCCAGCATTTT	CASSRTFGGQPQHF
-	TRBJ2-1	15	TRBD1	TRBV7-2	TGTGCCAGCAGCTCGCGGACAGGGGGCAACAATGAGCAGTTCTTC	CASSSRTGGNNEQFF
-	TRBJ1-4	15	-	TRBV27	TGTGCCAGCCCGAAACACGGGGCAACTAATGAAAAACTGTTTTTT	CASPKHGATNEKLFF
-	TRBJ1-1	16	-	TRBV10-3	TGTGCCATCAGTCGCCGAGGGGGGGAGGGAGGCACTGAAGCTTTCTTT	CAISRRGGEGGTEAFF
-	TRBJ1-6	17	TRBD1	TRBV30	TGTGCCTGGAGTCCCGGGACAGGGGGCTTCTATAATTCACCCCTCCACTTT	CAWSPGTGGFYNSPLHF
-	TRBJ2-7	14	-	TRBV5-1	TGCGCCAGCAGCCCCCAGGCGGGAACCTACGAGCAGTACTTC	CASSPQAGTYEQYF
-	TRBJ2-1	15	-	TRBV19	TGTGCCAGTAGTTTTGAGGGCGCGGCCTACAATGAGCAGTTCTTC	CASSFEGAAYNEQFF
-	TRBJ2-7	12	-	TRBV2	TGTGCCAGCAGTCAAGCCCACTACGAGCAGTACTTC	CASSQAHYEQYF
-	TRBJ1-2	14	TRBD1	TRBV7-8	TGTGCCAGCAGCAAACGGGGACAGGGACTTGGCTACACCTTC	CASSKRGQGLGYTF
-	TRBJ1-2	16	-	TRBV19	TGTGCCAGTAGTTCCCCCCGGGACAATGTTGGCTATGGCTACACCTTC	CASSSPRDNVGYGYTF
-	TRBJ2-5	13	-	TRBV6-5	TGTGCCAGCAGTCGCACAGTGCAGGAGACCCAGTACTTC	CASSRTVQETQYF
-	TRBJ2-4	14	-	TRBV9	TGTGCCAGCAGCGTAGACCAGACACTAAACATTCAGTACTTC	CASSVDQTLNIQYF
-	TRBJ1-1	16	-	TRBV5-1	TGCGCCAGCAGCTTGGGTTTGCGGGATTCTTCGACTGAAGCTTTCTTT	CASSLGLRDSSTEAFF
-	TRBJ1-3	14	-	TRBV6-2/TRBV6-3	TGTGCCAGCAGTCACAGGGACATCGGAAACACCATATATTTT	CASSHRDIGNTIYF
-	TRBJ1-2	14	TRBD1	TRBV4-1	TGCGCCAGCAGCCACCGGGACAGCATCTATGGCTACACCTTC	CASSHRDSIYGYTF
-	TRBJ1-2	13	-	TRBV5-6	TGTGCCAGCAGCCCTCAGTATGACTATGGCTACACCTTC	CASSPQYDYGYTF
-	TRBJ2-7	14	-	TRBV12-5	TGTGCTAGTGGCCAAGCGGCTAGCGCCTACGAGCAGTACTTC	CASGQAASAYEQYF
-	TRBJ1-5	15	-	TRBV7-9	TGTGCCAGCAGCTTAGATGGACACAGCCACCAGCCCCAGCATTTT	CASSLDGHSHQPQHF
-	TRBJ2-5	13	-	TRBV27	TGTGCCAGCCGTCCGATGTTCAGTGAGACCCAGTACTTC	CASRPMFSETQYF
-	TRBJ2-4	15	-	TRBV19	TGTGCCAGTAGGAGGGCAAGCGGAGCCAAAAACATTCAGTACTTC	CASRRASGAKNIQYF
-	TRBJ1-2	14	TRBD1	TRBV5-1	TGCGCCAGCAGCTTCGTGAAGGGGGCCGATGGCTACACCTTC	CASSFVKGADGYTF
-	TRBJ2-7	14	-	TRBV18	TGTGCCAGCTCACCCCCGACACCTCCATACGAGCAGTACTTC	CASSPPTPPYEQYF
few	TRBJ2-1	16	-	TRBV19	TGTGCCAGTAAGGAGGCCGCATCGAGCTCCTACAATGAGCAGTTCTTC	CASKEAASSSYNEQFF